One sample yielded the 23 T cell receptor beta chains listed below, sequenced in a study of low-dose radiotherapy and immunotherapy resistance in tumors. TRAV- and TRBV-specific primers primed first-strand cDNA, covering alpha and beta chains. The authors amplified TCRs for 20 to 25 PCR cycles with a constant-region primer and a V-primer adapter. TCRdb re-called the reads with MiXCR, one entry per CDR3 protein. The table records around 99,000 distinct CDR3 sequences, 9% to 9.5% of them present only once. Time point described: before trial treatment. The sequencing here drew on PBMCs, taken before treatment. All receptors come from a male donor with prostate cancer.

This clonotype was picked up many times. This rearrangement joins TRBV25-1 to TRBJ2-3, with 8 bases lining up with TRBD2. Germline values: CDR1 MGHDK, CDR2 SYGVNS. V lost 5 bases, J lost 3 bases, and 13 bases stayed unmatched. The length of the CDR3 is 17 residues. The DNA for the CDR3 is TGTGCCAGCAGTAATCGGACTAGCTGGATGGGTACAGATACGCAGTATTTT. This gives the protein CASSNRTSWMGTDTQYF.

This clonotype was observed many times. The gene calls are TRBV23-1 and TRBJ2-3; the match to TRBD2 covers 16 bases. TRBV23-1 is an ORF for which the function is uncertain. Trimming at V came to 3 bases and at J to 4 bases, leaving 10 bases not matched to a gene. This CDR3 comprises 19 residues. CDR3: CASSHLGGLAGGGPDTQYF. CDR3 DNA: TGCGCCAGCAGTCACCTCGGGGGACTAGCGGGGGGGGGGCCAGATACGCAGTATTTT.

This clonotype was counted many times. This chain links TRBV29-1 with TRBJ1-1; TRBD1 might be the D (6 bases). The V gene's germline CDR1 is SQVTM and CDR2 ANQGSEA. This CDR3 spans 15 amino acids. V gave up 0 bases and J gave up 5 bases, with 16 bases separating them. The CDR3 nucleotides are TGCAGCGTTGAAGAAGATTCAGGGGTGAGAACTGAAGCTTTCTTT. Translation: CSVEEDSGVRTEAFF. Using reference TRBV29-1 and TRBJ1-1 for the parts outside the CDR3, the full variable domain is SAVISQKPSRDICQRGTSLTIQCQVDSQVTMMFWYRQQPGQSLTLIATANQGSEATYESGFVIDKFPISRPNLTFSTLTVSNMSPEDSSIYLCSVEEDSGVRTEAFFGQGTRLTVV.

This clonotype was picked up a small number of times. The CDR3 protein is CASSPSNKNTGELFF. The CDR3 bases are TGTGCCAGCAGCCCTTCGAACAAGAACACCGGGGAGCTGTTTTTT. The gene calls are TRBV4-2 and TRBJ2-2; no firm D call. The CDR3 is made up of 15 amino acids. Germline V gene sequence: CDR1 LGHNA, CDR2 YNFKEQ. Trimming stripped 4 bases from V and 1 base from J, with 10 bases between.

In this sample, this clonotype turned up many times. The gene calls are TRBV28 and TRBJ2-2, with a possible D match to TRBD1 (6 bases). V lost 5 bases and J 0 bases, leaving 10 bases between the germline ends. From germline, CDR1 is MDHEN and CDR2 SYDVKM. The CDR3 runs to 15 residues. CDR3 residues: CASSRRTANTGELFF. In nucleotides, the CDR3 is TGTGCCAGCAGTCGACGGACAGCGAACACCGGGGAGCTGTTTTTT.

As to this clonotype: A much bigger clone sits one base away, suggesting this may be a read error. J is TRBJ2-3 and V is TRBV7-6; D possibly corresponds to TRBD1 (6 bases). Germline CDR1 SGHVS, CDR2 FNYEAQ. The CDR3 has 16 residues. The CDR3 region has the DNA TGTGCCAGCAGCCGAACCGGGCAGGGGCCCACAGATACGAAGTATTTT. The encoded protein is CASSRTGQGPTDTKYF.

This clonotype was seen ten or more times. The genes are TRBV9 and TRBJ2-7, with no clear D. This CDR3 is 14 amino acids long. V was clipped by 0 bases and J by 5 bases, with 12 bases between them. Germline V gene sequence: CDR1 SGDLS, CDR2 YYNGEE. CDR3 DNA: TGTGCCAGCAGCGTAGGCGACCCAAGGGACGAGCAGTACTTC. This sequence encodes CASSVGDPRDEQYF.

There are many counts of this clonotype. The gene calls are TRBV4-3 and TRBJ2-2; possible D gene TRBD1, 6 bases. Per the germline V gene, CDR1 is LGHNA and CDR2 is YSLEER. Trimming pared 2 bases from V and 0 bases from J, leaving 10 bases between. The CDR3 sequence is 16 residues long. The CDR3 spells CASSQPTGANTGELFF. The CDR3 nucleotides read TGCGCCAGCAGCCAACCGACAGGAGCGAACACCGGGGAGCTGTTTTTT.

There are many counts of this clonotype. This rearrangement joins TRBV11-2 to TRBJ2-2; D not resolved. This CDR3 region has 15 residues. Germline loops: CDR1 SGHAT, CDR2 FQNNGV. With 1 base removed from V and 5 bases from J, the gap between germline ends came to 11 bases. The CDR3 loop is CASSLAGSSTGELFF. CDR3 nucleotides: TGTGCCAGCAGCTTAGCGGGCAGTTCAACCGGGGAGCTGTTTTTT.

This clonotype was seen many times. The chain uses TRBV19 and TRBJ2-2; 7 nucleotides line up with TRBD2. V lost 5 bases to trimming and J lost 4 bases; unmatched junction nucleotides: 7. The CDR3 is 15 residues long. Looked up from germline, CDR1 is LNHDA and CDR2 is SQIVND (reference sequence). CDR3 residues: CASSWLAESTGELFF. As DNA, the CDR3 is TGTGCCAGTAGTTGGCTAGCGGAATCCACCGGGGAGCTGTTTTTT.

This clonotype was seen at least ten times. This chain joins TRBV9 and TRBJ1-2, with no clear D. The germline V gene encodes CDR1 SGDLS and CDR2 YYNGEE. V lost 4 bases and J lost 3, with 16 bases in between. The CDR3 consists of 15 residues. CDR3 nucleotides: TGTGCCAGCAGCCCCCAAGACGGATTCGACTATGGCTACACCTTC. Amino acid sequence: CASSPQDGFDYGYTF. Using reference TRBV9 and TRBJ1-2 for the parts outside the CDR3, the full variable domain is DSGVTQTPKHLITATGQRVTLRCSPRSGDLSVYWYQQSLDQGLQFLIQYYNGEERAKGNILERFSAQQFPDLHSELNLSSLELGDSALYFCASSPQDGFDYGYTFGSGTRLTVV.

The sample holds many counts of this clonotype. The rearrangement joins TRBV4-3 to TRBJ2-2, with TRBD2 matching over 13 bases. The CDR3 consists of 16 residues. V lost 1 base, J lost 7 bases, and 3 bases stayed unmatched. CDR1 LGHNA and CDR2 YSLEER come from the germline V gene. CDR3 region: CASSQGLAGGLGELFF. The CDR3, as DNA: TGCGCCAGCAGCCAAGGACTAGCGGGAGGTCTCGGGGAGCTGTTTTTT.

This clonotype has ten or more counts. The chain is built from TRBV28 and TRBJ2-7; D assignment may be TRBD1 or TRBD2 (5 bases each). V was shortened by 6 bases and J by 2 bases, with 11 bases between the two germline ends. Per the germline V gene, CDR1 is MDHEN and CDR2 is SYDVKM. This CDR3 has 13 amino acids. The CDR3 sequence is CASSSPGPYEQYF. CDR3 sequence (DNA): TGTGCCAGCAGCTCACCGGGACCCTACGAGCAGTACTTC.

The chain employs TRBV18 and TRBJ2-7, with 11 nucleotides matching TRBD1. The germline V gene encodes CDR1 KGHSH and CDR2 LQKENI. The CDR3 spans 15 residues. J lost 2 bases, V lost 4 bases, and 4 bases had no gene match. CDR3 sequence (DNA): TGTGCCAGCTCACACCCGGGACAGGGGGCCTACGAGCAGTACTTC. Amino acid sequence: CASSHPGQGAYEQYF.

In this sample, this clonotype turned up many times. This chain connects TRBV6-5 to TRBJ2-2, with TRBD1 matching over 12 bases. From germline, CDR1 is MNHEY and CDR2 SVGAGI. V gave up 8 bases and J gave up 6 bases; unmatched junction bases: 4. This CDR3 contains 14 residues. CDR3 sequence: CASLRDRGPGELFF. CDR3 nucleotides: TGTGCCAGCCTTCGGGACAGGGGGCCCGGGGAGCTGTTTTTT.

This clonotype was seen at least ten times. This sequence joins TRBV28 and TRBJ1-2, with 7 bases identical to TRBD1. Germline CDR1 MDHEN, CDR2 SYDVKM. With V trimmed by 8 bases and J by 0 bases, 6 bases remained unmatched. This CDR3 is 14 amino acids long. As DNA, the CDR3 is TGTGCCAGCGCGATAGGGGGCCCTAACTATGGCTACACCTTC. Translation: CASAIGGPNYGYTF.

This clonotype appeared many times. The chain links TRBV29-1 to TRBJ2-1; D might be TRBD2 (6 bases). The CDR3 is 12 residues long. The germline gives CDR1 SQVTM, CDR2 ANQGSEA. Trimming took off 6 bases at V and 9 bases at J, with 15 bases between the two ends. CDR3 region: CSVSGESSEQFF. For the CDR3, the DNA is TGCAGCGTATCGGGGGAGAGCAGTGAGCAGTTCTTC.

This clonotype was seen ten or more times. The chain employs TRBV25-1 and TRBJ1-2; D not resolved. The CDR3 sequence is 14 residues long. Trimming left V 3 bases short and J 0 bases short, with 8 bases between. Germline-derived CDR1 and CDR2 are MGHDK and SYGVNS. The chain's CDR3 is CASSDHPTNYGYTF. CDR3 sequence (DNA): TGTGCCAGCAGTGACCACCCGACTAACTATGGCTACACCTTC.

V and J are TRBV19 and TRBJ1-1; tentatively, D is TRBD1 (6 bases). This CDR3 has 14 residues. CDR1 is LNHDA, CDR2 SQIVND, per germline (reference sequence). Trimming removed 3 bases at V and 3 bases at J, with 11 bases between. The CDR3 is CASSISQGYTEAFF. The CDR3 DNA reads TGTGCCAGTAGTATTTCACAGGGTTACACTGAAGCTTTCTTT.

This clonotype was recorded many times. The chain uses TRBV14 and TRBJ2-3; TRBD2 matches 10 bases. The CDR3 consists of 15 residues. Germline CDR1 and CDR2: SGHDN and FVKESK. V shed 2 bases and J 4 bases; nucleotides not matched to a gene: 3. DNA for the CDR3: TGTGCCAGCAGCCAATGGCTAGCGGGAGCAGATACGCAGTATTTT. This sequence encodes CASSQWLAGADTQYF.

This clonotype was recorded at least ten times. The V gene is TRBV28, the J gene TRBJ2-1; 14 bases agree with TRBD2. CDR1 MDHEN and CDR2 SYDVKM come from the germline V gene. V trimming: 6 bases; J trimming: 4 bases; junction bases outside the gene matches: 8. The CDR3 loop spans 17 amino acids. The CDR3 DNA sequence: TGTGCCAGCAGAAGTCCCGGGACTAGCGGGGGTTACAATGAGCAGTTCTTC. Translation: CASRSPGTSGGYNEQFF.

This clonotype was counted many times. The chain couples TRBV7-6 to TRBJ2-3, with D perhaps matching TRBD2 (5 bases). The V and J ends lost 4 bases and 4 bases respectively, with 12 bases between them. Germline V gives CDR1 SGHVS, CDR2 FNYEAQ. The CDR3 is 14 residues long. The CDR3 sequence: CASSSFGGADTQYF. CDR3 bases: TGTGCCAGCAGCTCCTTTGGAGGCGCAGATACGCAGTATTTT.

This clonotype was observed a handful of times. The CDR3 region is CAGLRGFYGYTF. The DNA for the CDR3 is TGTGCCGGACTTCGGGGATTCTATGGCTACACCTTC. The V and J genes are TRBV2 and TRBJ1-2; no firm D call. Germline V gene data show CDR1 as SNHLY and CDR2 as FYNNEI. V shed 11 bases and J shed 4 bases, with 14 bases lying between them. The CDR3 loop spans 12 amino acids.